Following are 18 T cell receptor delta chains from one sample sequenced in a study of gamma delta lymphoproliferative disorders and STAT genes. The receptor sequences were amplified from genomic DNA of peripheral blood mononuclear cells. TCRdb ran CATT on the multiplex PCR reads. This table has around 3,100 delta-chain clones, more than 1% appearing once. Sequenced material: blood. These receptors originate from a human donor in good health.

This clone showed up just a few times. The protein recorded in TCRdb matches a much larger clone and deviates from this DNA's translation at residue 11, suggesting a read error; the protein here is obtained by translating the DNA. This rearrangement joins TRDV1 to TRDJ1, with D tentatively TRDD2 (7 bases). CDR1 and CDR2 (germline): TSWWSYY, QGS. V shed 3 bases and J shed 3 bases, with 29 bases lying between them. This CDR3 has 20 amino acids. CDR3 in amino acids: CALGDYLPVLRDKLPDKLIF. Here the CDR3 DNA reads TGTGCTCTTGGGGATTACCTTCCTGTACTGAGGGATAAGTTACCCGATAAACTCATCTTT.

A remark on this clone: TCRdb's protein for this DNA is that of a much larger clone and differs from the translation at residue 13, likely a read error; the protein shown is the DNA translation. J is TRDJ3 and V is TRDV2; 11 nucleotides agree with TRDD3. In germline, CDR1 is GEAIGNYY, CDR2 EKD. The length of the CDR3 is 19 residues. The CDR3 bases are TGTGCCTGTGACACAGTACTGGGGGATAGCTCCTGGGGCACCCGACAGATGTTTTTC. Translated, it gives CACDTVLGDSSWGTRQMFF.

This clone turned up a few times. The protein TCRdb lists belongs to a much larger clone and differs from this DNA's translation at residue 10, which points to a read error; the protein shown is made from the DNA. The sample has other DNA sequences that encode this CDR3 too. V usage is TRDV2 and J usage is TRDJ1, with TRDD3 matching over 8 bases. Germline CDR1 is GEAIGNYY and CDR2 is EKD. The CDR3 sequence is 15 residues long. The CDR3 nucleotides are TGCGCCTGTGACTCCTGGGGGACCCCGCGGGATAAACTCATCTTT. This sequence encodes CACDSWGTPRDKLIF.

This clone was detected a few times. The mismatch at residue 11 between this DNA's translation and the TCRdb protein of a much larger clone likely reflects a read error; the protein shown is translated from the DNA. No V gene call was produced; the J gene was TRDJ1; no check of the table's D call, TRDD3, against the DNA was made. This CDR3 comprises 17 residues. DNA of the CDR3: TGTGCCTGTGACACGCTGGGGGAGATCCCCCGAGCCGATAAACTCATCTTT. Its protein product is CACDTLGEIPRADKLIF.

In the case of this clone: The translation of this DNA and the TCRdb protein of a much larger clone differ at residue 6, probably owing to a read error; the protein shown here is translated from the DNA. This chain joins TRDV2 and TRDJ1; TRDD3 agrees at 9 bases. CDR1 and CDR2 from the germline V gene are GEAIGNYY and EKD. The CDR3 spans 15 residues. V lost 0 bases and J lost 3; bases outside the gene matches: 4. CDR3 protein: CACDTLGDRADKLIF. The CDR3 DNA is TGTGCCTGTGACACCTTGGGGGATAGGGCCGATAAACTCATCTTT.

By frequency in the sample, this clone is large. Other DNA sequences within the sample encode an identical CDR3. This chain joins TRDV2 and TRDJ3; possible D gene TRDD3, 5 bases. CDR1 GEAIGNYY and CDR2 EKD come from the germline V gene. With 3 bases removed from V and 1 base from J, the gap between germline ends came to 24 bases. There are 21 residues in the CDR3. The CDR3 here is CACDFADVGILTSWDTRQMFF. CDR3 DNA: TGTGCCTGTGACTTTGCAGACGTTGGGATCTTAACTTCCTGGGACACCCGACAGATGTTTTTC.

This clone has more than one count but fewer than ten. With a far larger clone one base away, a read error is the likely cause. This CDR3 is also generated by other DNA sequences in the sample. V usage is TRDV2 and J usage is TRDJ1; D might be TRDD3 (6 bases). CDR3 length: 16 residues. Germline lookup yields CDR1 GEAIGNYY and CDR2 EKD. The CDR3 DNA reads as TGTGCCTGTGACACCGTTGGTGGGGGCCTCACCGATAAACTCATCTTC. Translated: CACDTVGGGLTDKLIF.

Worth noting for this clone: A read error is likely here: a far larger clone is one base away. The same CDR3 can be traced to other DNA sequences in this sample. V gene TRDV2 combines with J gene TRDJ1, with 7 bases aligning to TRDD3. This CDR3 is 14 amino acids long. V shed 7 bases and J 7 bases; nucleotides not matched to a gene: 14. From germline, CDR1 is GEAIGNYY and CDR2 EKD. Here the CDR3 DNA reads TGTGCCTGCGTTAAACTGGGGCGTGGGGGTAAACTCATCTTT. Protein: CACVKLGRGGKLIF.

This clone was counted a few times. The protein recorded in TCRdb matches a much larger clone and deviates from this DNA's translation at residue 14, suggesting a read error; the protein here is obtained by translating the DNA. The chain links TRDV2 to TRDJ1, with 12 bases aligning to TRDD3. CDR3 length: 19 residues. V shed 0 bases, J shed 3 bases, and the junction held 13 bases outside the gene matches. Germline V CDR1 and CDR2: GEAIGNYY, EKD. The CDR3 reads CACDTLLGDTAGVSDKLIF. Here the CDR3 DNA reads TGTGCCTGTGACACCCTACTGGGGGATACAGCTGGAGTGTCCGATAAACTCATCTTT.

This clone turned up a few times. Only one base separates this from a far larger clonotype, so it likely reflects a read error. Other nucleotide sequences from this sample produce the same CDR3. The chain recombines TRDV2 with TRDJ3, with 12 bases lining up with TRDD3. Germline V gene sequence: CDR1 GEAIGNYY, CDR2 EKD. The CDR3 length is 21 residues. The CDR3 sequence is CACDLVELGDTTAWDTRQMFF. CDR3 DNA sequence: TGTGCCTGTGACTTGGTTGAACTGGGGGATACTACGGCCTGGGACACTCGACAGATGTTTTTC.

With regard to this clone: TCRdb shows a much larger clone's protein in place of this DNA's translation, and the two differ at residue 7, likely through a read error; the protein shown is translated from the DNA. V gene TRDV2 combines with J gene TRDJ3, with 7 nucleotides matching TRDD3. CDR1 is GEAIGNYY and CDR2 is EKD in the germline V gene. The CDR3 length is 21 residues. The J segment lost 1 base and the V segment lost 3 bases, leaving 17 bases of the junction unmatched. In nucleotides, the CDR3 is TGTGCCTGTGACCCCGGTGTCCTCGGATCTGGGGGGTCCTGGGACACCCGACAGATGTTTTTC. It codes for CACDPGVLGSGGSWDTRQMFF.

A note on this clone: One base separates it from a far larger clone, so it is likely a read error. The sample holds other DNA sequences that translate to the same CDR3. This chain joins TRDV2 and TRDJ3; possibly TRDD2 or TRDD3 for D (5 bases each). Germline V gene data show CDR1 as GEAIGNYY and CDR2 as EKD. This CDR3 has 21 residues. V shed 3 bases and J shed 1 base, with 24 bases lying between them. The CDR3 loop is CACDFADVGILTSWDTRQMFF. The DNA of the CDR3 is TGTGCCTGTGACTTTGCAGACGTTGGGATCCTAACTTCCTGGGACACCCGACAGATGTTTTTC.

A word on this clone: This likely stems from a read error, as it lies one base from a far larger clone. The same CDR3 can be traced to other DNA sequences in this sample. The CDR3 DNA sequence: TGTGCCTGCGACACCGTCGCGATGGGGGATACGAGAAGGGGTCCCGATAAACTCATCTTT. Residues: CACDTVAMGDTRRGPDKLIF. The V call is TRDV2, the J call TRDJ1; 11 positions agree with TRDD3. The CDR3 has 20 residues. The germline V gene has CDR1 GEAIGNYY and CDR2 EKD.

The chain carries TRDV3 and TRDJ1; 9 positions match TRDD2. CDR1 is TVYSNPD, CDR2 GDNSRS, per germline (reference sequence). The CDR3 sequence is 17 residues long. Germline trimming cut 2 bases from V and 7 bases from J; bases unmatched to any gene: 20. For the CDR3, the DNA is TGTGCCTTTCAGCCTTCCTACGGAGTCTATGGACGGGTTAAACTCATCTTT. Translated: CAFQPSYGVYGRVKLIF.

This clone was counted between two and nine times. A much larger clone differs by one base, so this may be a read error. V and J are TRDV1 and TRDJ1; D is perhaps TRDD3 (6 bases). Germline V gene sequence: CDR1 TSWWSYY, CDR2 QGS. The CDR3 is 25 residues long. The CDR3 sequence: CALGVPWPSTISGELKGRNTDKPIF. The CDR3 DNA is TGTGCTCTTGGGGTCCCTTGGCCTTCGACTATATCTGGGGAGTTAAAAGGCCGTAATACCGATAAACCCATCTTT.

This clone was counted a few times. This chain's CDR3 is CACDVVGDTGDKLIF. The CDR3 region has the DNA TGTGCCTGTGACGTGGTGGGGGATACGGGCGATAAACTCATCTTT. The chain employs TRDV2 and TRDJ1; TRDD3 agrees at 11 bases. Germline V gives CDR1 GEAIGNYY, CDR2 EKD. The CDR3 is 15 amino acids. The ends lost 3 bases at V and 4 bases at J; junction bases unmatched: 6.

In its sample, this clone was seen a few times. It is likely a read error: a sequence one base away is far more abundant. The same CDR3 can be traced to other DNA sequences in this sample. This chain uses TRDV2 with TRDJ1; D is ambiguous. This CDR3 spans 14 amino acids. V was cut by 0 bases and J by 4 bases, with 11 bases left in between. Germline CDR1 is GEAIGNYY and CDR2 is EKD. CDR3 loop: CACDTVGSGDKLIF. DNA of the CDR3: TGTGCCTGTGACACCGTTGGTTCGGGCGATAAACTCATCTTT.

A word on this clone: The amino acid sequence in TCRdb belongs to a much larger clone and departs from this DNA's translation at residue 11, likely a sequencing read error; the sequence shown is translated from the DNA. The chain combines TRDV2 with TRDJ1; 12 bases align to TRDD3. Germline V gene sequence: CDR1 GEAIGNYY, CDR2 EKD. This CDR3 region has 15 residues. The V and J ends lost 3 bases and 9 bases, in that order; junction bases with no gene match: 10. The CDR3 DNA sequence: TGTGCCTGTGACCCCCTGGGGGATACGCCAAGGGAACTCATCTTT. It codes for CACDPLGDTPRELIF.